This T cell receptor (beta chain) was identified in a study of Graves' ophthalmopathy and Graves' hyperthyroidism. This clonotype was observed at least ten times. RNA transcripts yielded amplified TCR beta CDR3 regions. After a first-round RT-PCR with HTBI primers, a second-round multiplex PCR was run. Each CDR3 protein gets one entry after TCRdb re-called the multiplex PCR reads with MiXCR. The data contain under 400,000 distinct CDR3 sequences, 15% to 20% of them singletons. This CDR3 has 17 amino acids. The germline V gene has CDR1 MGHRA and CDR2 YSYEKL. The V gene lost 6 bases and the J gene lost 0 bases, with 18 bases spanning the gap.

This receptor was obtained from an adult man with Graves' ophthalmopathy. The sequenced material came from peripheral blood. The chain joins TRBV4-1 to TRBJ1-5; no definite D call. CDR3 DNA: TGCGCCAGCAGAGACGTTGCGGCCGCAGATAGCAATCAGCCCCAGCATTTT. Translating gives CASRDVAAADSNQPQHF.